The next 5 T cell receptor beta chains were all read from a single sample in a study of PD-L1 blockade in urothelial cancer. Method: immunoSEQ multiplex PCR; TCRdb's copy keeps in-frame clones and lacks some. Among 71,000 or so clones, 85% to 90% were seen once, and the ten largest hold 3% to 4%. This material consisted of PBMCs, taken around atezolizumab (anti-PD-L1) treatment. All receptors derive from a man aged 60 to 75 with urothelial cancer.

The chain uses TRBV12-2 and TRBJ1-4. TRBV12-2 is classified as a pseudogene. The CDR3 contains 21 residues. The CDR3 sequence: CASRSHKRAFSTSEDNEKLFF. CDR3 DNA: TGTGCAAGTCGCTCCCATAAGAGGGCGTTCTCAACCTCAGAAGATAATGAAAAACTGTTTTTT.

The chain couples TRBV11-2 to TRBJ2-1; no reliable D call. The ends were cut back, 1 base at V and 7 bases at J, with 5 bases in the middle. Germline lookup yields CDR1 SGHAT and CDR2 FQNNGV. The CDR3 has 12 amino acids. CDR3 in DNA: TGTGCCAGCAGCTTAGCGAGGAATGAGCAGTTCTTC. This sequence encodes CASSLARNEQFF. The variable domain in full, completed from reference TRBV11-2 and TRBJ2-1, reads EAGVAQSPRYKIIEKRQSVAFWCNPISGHATLYWYQQILGQGPKLLIQFQNNGVVDDSQLPKDRFSAERLKGVDSTLKIQPAKLEDSAVYLCASSLARNEQFFGPGTRLTVL.

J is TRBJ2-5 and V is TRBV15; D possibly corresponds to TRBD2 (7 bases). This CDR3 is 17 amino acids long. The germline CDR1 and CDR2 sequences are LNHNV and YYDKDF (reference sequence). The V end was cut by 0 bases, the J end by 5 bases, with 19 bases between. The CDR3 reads CATSRDLVGGEGETQYF. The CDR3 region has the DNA TGTGCCACCAGCAGAGATCTGGTAGGGGGGGAGGGGGAGACCCAGTACTTC.

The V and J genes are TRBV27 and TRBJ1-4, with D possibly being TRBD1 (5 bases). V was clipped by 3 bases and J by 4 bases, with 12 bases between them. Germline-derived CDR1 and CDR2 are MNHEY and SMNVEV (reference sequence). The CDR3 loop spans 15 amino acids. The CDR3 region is CASSFVGQYNEKLFF. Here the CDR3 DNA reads TGTGCCAGCAGTTTTGTGGGGCAGTATAATGAAAAACTGTTTTTT.

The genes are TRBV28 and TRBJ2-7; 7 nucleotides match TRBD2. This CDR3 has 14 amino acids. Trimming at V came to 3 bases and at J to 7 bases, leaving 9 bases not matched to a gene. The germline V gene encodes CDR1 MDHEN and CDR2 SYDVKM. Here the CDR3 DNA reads TGTGCCAGCAGTTTCGCGGGAGCAGGAAGGGAGCAGTACTTC. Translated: CASSFAGAGREQYF. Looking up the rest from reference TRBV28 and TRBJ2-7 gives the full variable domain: DVKVTQSSRYLVKRTGEKVFLECVQDMDHENMFWYRQDPGLGLRLIYFSYDVKMKEKGDIPEGYSVSREKKERFSLILESASTNQTSMYLCASSFAGAGREQYFGPGTRLTVT.